The TCR beta chain under discussion was sequenced for a study of human CD8 memory T cell subsets. For stem-like memory CD8+ T cells (TSTEM), the phenotype was CCR7+ PD-1- TIGIT-. It was UMI-labeled 5' RACE by which the TCR beta libraries were made. With the 5' RACE reads reprocessed, TCRdb shows one record per CDR3 protein and no DNA. The sample is made up of about 17,000 distinct CDR3 sequences, and the top ten hold around 6.1% of it. Germline lookup yields CDR1 SGHVS and CDR2 FQNEAQ. The CDR3 consists of 13 residues. The chain has TRBV7-8 and TRBJ2-3. The specimen was CD8+ stem-like memory T cells (TSCM and TCM) sorted from PBMCs. Specified subset: stem-like memory CD8 T cells (TSTEM), CCR7+ PD-1- TIGIT-. The TCR was taken from a human donor in good health. The CDR3 loop is CASTKPSTDTQYF.